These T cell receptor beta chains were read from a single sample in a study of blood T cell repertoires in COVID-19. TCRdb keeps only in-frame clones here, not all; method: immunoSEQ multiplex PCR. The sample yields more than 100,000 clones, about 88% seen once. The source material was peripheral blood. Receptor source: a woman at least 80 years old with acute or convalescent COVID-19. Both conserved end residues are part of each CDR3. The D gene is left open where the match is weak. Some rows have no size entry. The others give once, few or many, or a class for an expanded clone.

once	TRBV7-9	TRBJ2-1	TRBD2	TGTGCCAGCAGCTTTACGCGGGGGGGCTTGAATGAGCAGTTCTTC	CASSFTRGGLNEQFF
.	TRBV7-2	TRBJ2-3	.	TGTGCCAGCAGCTTAGATTGGTTACTCGGTACGCAGTATTTT	CASSLDWLLGTQYF
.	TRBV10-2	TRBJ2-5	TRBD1	TGCGCCAGCAGTGAGGGGGACAGGACAGAGACCCAGTACTTC	CASSEGDRTETQYF
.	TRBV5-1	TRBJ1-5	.	TGCGCCAGCAGCCCGCGGGGCGGCAATCAGCCCCAGCATTTT	CASSPRGGNQPQHF
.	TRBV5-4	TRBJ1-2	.	TGTGCCAGCAGCTTGGAAGTGGGCTCCTATGGCTACACCTTC	CASSLEVGSYGYTF
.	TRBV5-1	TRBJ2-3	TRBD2	TGCGCCAGCAGCTTGGTGGGGGGGAGCACAGATACGCAGTATTTT	CASSLVGGSTDTQYF
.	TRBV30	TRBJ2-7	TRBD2	TGTGCCTGGAGTGCCGGACTAGCGGGAGAGGGGTGGGAGCAGTACTTC	CAWSAGLAGEGWEQYF
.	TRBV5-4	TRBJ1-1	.	TGTGCCAGCAGCTTGGCCGGGGGGACCCTAACTGAAGCTTTCTTT	CASSLAGGTLTEAFF
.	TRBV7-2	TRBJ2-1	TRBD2	TGTGCCAGCAGCTTAGGGCTAGCGGGAGGCGGGTCCTACAATGAGCAGTTCTTC	CASSLGLAGGGSYNEQFF
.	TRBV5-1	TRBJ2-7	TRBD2	TGCGCCAGCAGCTCCGGACTAGCGGGAGGGGGCACCTACGAGCAGTACTTC	CASSSGLAGGGTYEQYF
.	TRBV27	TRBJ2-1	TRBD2	TGTGCCAGCCGGCTAGCGGGAGGCACCTACAATGAGCAGTTCTTC	CASRLAGGTYNEQFF
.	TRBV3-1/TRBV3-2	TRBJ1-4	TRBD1	TGTGCCAGCAGCCAAGGAGGACAGGGACGCGAAAAACTGTTTTTT	CASSQGGQGREKLFF
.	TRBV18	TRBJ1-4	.	TGTGCCAGCTCACCATTCCTCCACGACTTGGGTGAAAAACTGTTTTTT	CASSPFLHDLGEKLFF
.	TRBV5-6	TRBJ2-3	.	TGTGCCAGCAGCTTGCCTGGGTCTCCGGGAACAGATACGCAGTATTTT	CASSLPGSPGTDTQYF
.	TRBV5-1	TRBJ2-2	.	TGCGCCAGCAGCCCGGCTTCAGGGATGAACACCGGGGAGCTGTTTTTT	CASSPASGMNTGELFF
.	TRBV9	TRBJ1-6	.	TGTGCCAGCAGCCAACAGGGTCGAACTAATTCACCCCTCCACTTT	CASSQQGRTNSPLHF
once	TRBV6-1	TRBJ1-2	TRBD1	TGTGCCAGCAGTGAAGCGGGACAGTCCCCTAGGGGTATCACCTTC	CASSEAGQSPRGITF
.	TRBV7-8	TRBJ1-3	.	TGTGCCAGCAGCTTATCGGGTCCGGCCGGAAACACCATATATTTT	CASSLSGPAGNTIYF
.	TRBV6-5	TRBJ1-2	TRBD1	TGTGCCAGCAGTTCCGACAGGGGCGCTAACTATGGCTACACCTTC	CASSSDRGANYGYTF
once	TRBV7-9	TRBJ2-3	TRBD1	TGTGCCAGCAGCTTACAGGGGGCAACAGATACGCAGTATTTT	CASSLQGATDTQYF